This T cell receptor beta chain was captured by sequencing in a study of human T cells and chemical hapten exposure. The wider study: Small volume differences among pooled libraries mainly caused per-sample TCR yield variation.

Using its own MiXCR run on the RACE reads, TCRdb lists one record per CDR3 protein. The table has 110,000 or so distinct CDR3 sequences, less than 40% seen once. This clonotype was seen repeatedly, ten times or more. This CDR3 region has 15 residues. With 2 bases removed from V and 1 base from J, the gap between germline ends came to 10 bases. CDR1 is MGHRA, CDR2 YSYEKL, per germline. As to time point: patch test 3, about 24 weeks after DPC sensitization. Treatment reported: therapeutic diphenylcyclopropenone sensitization with weekly scalp DPC. The chain employs TRBV4-1 and TRBJ2-3, with TRBD2 as a possible D gene (5 bases). The TCR comes from a man aged 35 to 55 with alopecia areata. Some clones in this sample may be carry-over from other donors' samples. The sequenced sample was whole blood, obtained in connection with sensitization to the hapten diphenylcyclopropenone (DPC). The CDR3 sequence: CASSQRRRGTDTQYF. As DNA, the CDR3 is TGCGCCAGCAGCCAAAGAAGGCGGGGCACAGATACGCAGTATTTT.